One T cell receptor beta chain is described in this entry. No cognate antigen has been identified for it. No much larger clonotype is one base removed from it; base qualities were not supplied. Peripheral blood CD8+ and CD4+ T cells from healthy donors, Susac syndrome patients and multiple sclerosis patients were profiled by high-throughput TCR beta sequencing. The Susac syndrome patients fulfilled recently defined diagnostic criteria for definite or probable disease. Bulk CD8+ and CD4+ T cells were purified by magnetic negative isolation, whereas CD8+ TEMRA cells were enriched by FACS. Blood was collected in EDTA tubes and processed within 24 hours, with PBMCs isolated through density gradient centrifugation. PBMCs intended for TCR sequencing were cryopreserved in liquid nitrogen and were subsequently thawed in a 37 degrees C water bath. Purity of sorted or isolated CD4+, CD8+ and CD8+ TEMRA cells was at least 90%.

This sample is drawn from a study of CD8 T cells in Susac syndrome (dated by TCRdb to about 2019). At the level of the whole study: Among the Susac syndrome patients who were sequenced, clinically active disease was present in six and clinical remission was observed in roughly eight. At blood withdrawal, Susac syndrome patients were therapy-naive, treated with corticosteroids (with IVIg additionally given to some), or treated with IVIg alone. Whether CD8+ T cell activation and differentiation in Susac syndrome was antigen driven was tested using repertoire sequencing. Clonality of the CD8+ T cell repertoire was compared between around eleven healthy donors, approximately 14 Susac syndrome patients and roughly 16 multiple sclerosis patients.

CDR1 and CDR2 (MGHDK, SYGVNS) derive from the germline V gene. Relative to germline, V is 3 bases shorter and J is 3 bases shorter, with 14 bases between their ends. Its CDR3 holds 15 amino acids, cysteine through phenylalanine. The kept DNA is CDR3 alone, 45 bases in frame from the first base. RNA was extracted with the RNeasy kit and roughly 0.45 to 1 ug was reverse transcribed using random hexamers. The immunoSEQ multiplex PCR assay, covering 54 Vbeta and 13 Jbeta segments, was used to amplify TCR beta CDR3 regions. PCR amplification bias was corrected using a synthetic template baseline for primer optimization and computational correction. In the paper's pipeline: Only productive sequences were kept, with reads annotated to V, D and J genes according to IMGT and analyzed in immunoSEQ Analyzer. Clonality was computed as one minus Shannon entropy normalized by log2 of the number of productive unique sequences. Public and private clones were assessed among the 100 most prevalent clones of each patient and control. Susac-specific clones were defined as absent from healthy and MS cohorts, some 1,000 published viral clones and other ImmuneACCESS disease sequences. TCRdb itself trimmed the public reads at Q25 with fastp, ran MiXCR and retained productive beta chains. Every entry covers one CDR3 protein and lists the most common genes and DNA from its rows. What appears here as the V and J calls and clone size reflects TCRdb's work, not the paper's. A total of roughly 88,000 distinct CDR3 sequences appear in this sample, around 96% of them only once. More than 0.35% of the sample comes from the top ten.

Broad study findings and their caveats: Clonal expansion was observed in Susac syndrome CD8+ repertoires, with the highest expansion in CD8+ TEMRA cells and greater expansion in clinically active than in remitting patients. The TCR sequencing and HLA analysis was acknowledged to have included a relatively small number of individuals. In the total CD8+ and CD8+ TEMRA repertoires, about 16 and five Susac-specific public clones, respectively, were identified.

The chain employs TRBV25-1 and TRBJ2-5; TRBD1 might be the D gene, on 6 matching bases. This TCR came from a human donor with Susac syndrome. The sample was CD8+ T cells from PBMCs. The DNA is as follows: TGTGCCAGCAGTGACCGACGGCAGGGGAAAGAGACCCAGTACTTC. Its product reads: CASSDRRQGKETQYF.